This T cell receptor (beta chain) came from a study of early T cells in non-severe SARS-CoV-2 infection. Study background: Unsorted whole blood bulk RNA was sequenced, with unpaired chains.

Broader study findings: Anti-spike CD8 responses were favored in VDJdb matching, and private and CD4 specificities were missed.

Researchers attached unique molecular identifiers to individual cDNA molecules. TCRdb processed the 5' RACE reads anew with MiXCR; each CDR3 protein has one entry. In the table there are under 100,000 distinct CDR3 sequences, 11% of which are singletons. This clonotype was detected only a few times. Antigen specificity is unknown. The origin of this receptor is an adult who was a healthcare worker with PCR-confirmed SARS-CoV-2 infection or an uninfected control (not recorded which). Input material: whole blood.

Here the CDR3 reads CASSPTSGTTYEQYF. CDR3 nucleotides: TGCGCCAGCAGCCCGACTAGCGGTACTACCTACGAGCAGTACTTC. V is TRBV5-1 and J is TRBJ2-7; 9 bases line up with TRBD2. The V and J ends lost 4 bases and 2 bases, in that order; junction bases with no gene match: 7. In germline, CDR1 is SGHRS, CDR2 YFSETQ. This CDR3 spans 15 amino acids.